The source of this TCR beta chain is a study of T cells in Graves' hyperthyroidism and ophthalmopathy. Findings and limits, study-wide: The majority of expanded thyroid clonotypes above 0.001 also appeared in blood.

This clonotype was seen many times. Its antigen is unidentified. Germline CDR1 reads SNHLY; CDR2 reads FYNNEI. This CDR3 has 16 amino acids. J was trimmed by 5 bases and V by 3 bases; bases with no gene match: 9. Using RNA transcripts as the source, TCR beta CDR3 regions were amplified. Primed by the HTBI set, a first-round RT-PCR was run on the TCR CDR3. MiXCR, run by TCRdb on the multiplex PCR reads, gives a single entry per CDR3 protein. The sample records some 500,000 distinct CDR3 sequences, around 16% being singletons. A Clinical Activity Score of at least 3, a NOSPECS grade of at least 4 and a duration under 3 months were recorded in the ophthalmopathy patients. Diagnosis relied on clinical symptoms, serum thyroxine and TRAb, thyroid ultrasound and orbital computed tomography. PBMCs were derived from roughly 10 ml fresh peripheral blood.

Sequencing was performed on blood. The clonotype was recovered from a woman aged 30 to 39 with Graves' ophthalmopathy. This chain joins TRBV2 and TRBJ1-4; 7 nucleotides agree with TRBD1. CDR3 DNA sequence: TGTGCCAGCAGTGATGACAGGGAGGCGACCAATGAAAAACTGTTTTTT. Protein: CASSDDREATNEKLFF.